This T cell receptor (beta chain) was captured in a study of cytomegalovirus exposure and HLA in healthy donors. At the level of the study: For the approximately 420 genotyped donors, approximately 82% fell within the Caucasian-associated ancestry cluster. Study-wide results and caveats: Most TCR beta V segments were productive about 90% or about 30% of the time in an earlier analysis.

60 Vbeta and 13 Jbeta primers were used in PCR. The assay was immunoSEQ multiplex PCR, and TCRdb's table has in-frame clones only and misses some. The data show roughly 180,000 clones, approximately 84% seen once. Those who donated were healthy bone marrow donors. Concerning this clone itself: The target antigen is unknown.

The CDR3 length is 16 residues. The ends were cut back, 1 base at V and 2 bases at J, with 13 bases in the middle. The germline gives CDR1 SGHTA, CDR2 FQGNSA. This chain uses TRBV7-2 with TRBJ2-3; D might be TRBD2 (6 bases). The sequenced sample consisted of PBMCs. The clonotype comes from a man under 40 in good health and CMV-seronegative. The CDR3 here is CASSLGQAGITDTQYF. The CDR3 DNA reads TGTGCCAGCAGCTTAGGTCAGGCGGGAATCACAGATACGCAGTATTTT.